Following are 25 T cell receptor beta chains from one sample sequenced in a study of cytomegalovirus exposure and HLA in healthy donors. Both 60 Vbeta primers and 13 Jbeta primers went into the PCR. Clones were sequenced by immunoSEQ multiplex PCR, and TCRdb holds only the in-frame ones, with some missing. The sample consists of about 180,000 clones, around 80% of them appearing once. Sample: PBMCs. These receptors were taken from a man aged 40-50 years in good health and CMV-seronegative.

This clone was detected only a few times. The chain employs TRBV6-5 and TRBJ1-4, with 7 bases identical to TRBD1. J was trimmed by 8 bases and V by 6 bases; bases with no gene match: 12. Per germline, CDR1 MNHEY and CDR2 SVGAGI. The CDR3 is made up of 15 amino acids. The CDR3 nucleotides are TGTGCCAGCAGATATAAGGGGGCAAGCAGCGAAAAACTGTTTTTT. Translated, it gives CASRYKGASSEKLFF.

The table lists this clone with a count of one. The chain joins TRBV4-2 to TRBJ2-2; D gene unclear. The V end lost 4 bases, the J end lost 0 bases, and 6 bases lay between the germline ends. Germline V lookup: CDR1 LGHNA, CDR2 YNFKEQ. The CDR3 has 14 amino acids. Here the CDR3 reads CASSLSTNTGELFF. CDR3 bases: TGTGCCAGCAGCCTCAGTACGAACACCGGGGAGCTGTTTTTT.

The CDR3 sequence is CASYLGANYGYTF. The CDR3, as DNA: TGTGCCTCCTACCTGGGAGCTAACTATGGCTACACCTTC. The chain links TRBV30 to TRBJ1-2; D gene unclear. Trimming pared 7 bases from V and 0 bases from J, leaving 12 bases between. This CDR3 region has 13 residues. Germline V CDR1 and CDR2: GTSNPN, SVGIG (reference sequence).

For the CDR3, the DNA is TGTGCCAGCAGCTCCCCCGGGACAATCCAAGAGACCCAGTACTTC. This encodes CASSSPGTIQETQYF. J is TRBJ2-5 and V is TRBV11-1; D is possibly TRBD1 (6 bases). CDR1 SGHAT and CDR2 FQDESV come from the germline V gene (reference sequence). The ends were cut back, 4 bases at V and 1 base at J, with 13 bases in the middle. This CDR3 comprises 15 residues.

This clone was detected a few times. The chain is built from TRBV19 and TRBJ1-1, with D possibly matching TRBD1 (5 bases). This CDR3 comprises 14 residues. V gave up 4 bases and J gave up 1 base, with 10 bases separating them. Germline CDR1 and CDR2: LNHDA and SQIVND (reference sequence). The CDR3 bases are TGTGCCAGTAGTAGCGGGACCGCGAACACTGAAGCTTTCTTT. Protein sequence: CASSSGTANTEAFF.

The J gene is TRBJ1-5, the V gene TRBV28, with D possibly matching TRBD1 (5 bases). CDR1 MDHEN and CDR2 SYDVKM come from the germline V gene. Trimming took 4 bases from V and 6 from J, leaving 10 bases between them. The CDR3 totals 13 residues. The CDR3 here is CASSYRGGQPQHF. As DNA, the CDR3 is TGTGCCAGCAGTTATCGGGGGGGTCAGCCCCAGCATTTT. Variable domain in full (rest from reference TRBV28 and TRBJ1-5): DVKVTQSSRYLVKRTGEKVFLECVQDMDHENMFWYRQDPGLGLRLIYFSYDVKMKEKGDIPEGYSVSREKKERFSLILESASTNQTSMYLCASSYRGGQPQHFGDGTRLSIL.

CDR3 in amino acids: CASRSIEETQYF. CDR3 coding DNA: TGTGCCAGCAGATCAATTGAGGAGACCCAGTACTTC. The chain carries TRBV27 and TRBJ2-5; no definite D call. The germline CDR1 and CDR2 sequences are MNHEY and SMNVEV (reference sequence). The CDR3 consists of 12 residues. Trimming removed 6 bases from V and 5 bases from J, with 10 bases in between.

The chain employs TRBV6-5 and TRBJ2-7; 10 bases fit TRBD1. CDR1 and CDR2 (germline): MNHEY, SVGAGI. V was pared by 5 bases and J by 5 bases, with 6 bases of the junction left unmatched. CDR3 size: 14 residues. This chain's CDR3 is CASSLRDRGDEQYF. The DNA for the CDR3 is TGTGCCAGCAGTCTCCGGGACAGGGGTGACGAGCAGTACTTC.

In this sample, this clone turned up once. This rearrangement joins TRBV28 to TRBJ1-5, with 7 bases fitting TRBD1. CDR3 length: 16 amino acids. CDR1 and CDR2 from the germline V gene are MDHEN and SYDVKM. V lost 5 bases and J lost 6; bases outside the gene matches: 13. This CDR3 is CASSLSRGARGQPQHF. CDR3 nucleotide sequence: TGTGCCAGCAGTCTTTCCAGGGGGGCCAGGGGTCAGCCCCAGCATTTT. The full variable domain, its missing parts supplied by reference TRBV28 and TRBJ1-5, is DVKVTQSSRYLVKRTGEKVFLECVQDMDHENMFWYRQDPGLGLRLIYFSYDVKMKEKGDIPEGYSVSREKKERFSLILESASTNQTSMYLCASSLSRGARGQPQHFGDGTRLSIL.

This sequence joins TRBV28 and TRBJ1-2; possibly TRBD1 for D (6 bases). Trimming removed 3 bases from V and 7 bases from J, with 15 bases in between. The germline gives CDR1 MDHEN, CDR2 SYDVKM. The CDR3 length is 14 residues. The CDR3 DNA reads TGTGCCAGCAGTTTGGGCGGACAGAGTCCTGGCTACACCTTC. It is translated as CASSLGGQSPGYTF.

This chain connects TRBV28 to TRBJ2-1; D unclear. Deletions cut 3 bases from V and 0 bases from J, with 18 bases between. Looked up from germline, CDR1 is MDHEN and CDR2 is SYDVKM. This CDR3 comprises 18 residues. CDR3 sequence: CASSFPLVLTSSYNEQFF. CDR3 sequence (DNA): TGTGCCAGCAGTTTTCCCCTAGTGCTGACGAGCTCCTACAATGAGCAGTTCTTC.

J is TRBJ2-3 and V is TRBV29-1; 10 bases align to TRBD2. Germline values: CDR1 SQVTM, CDR2 ANQGSEA. Trimming at V came to 2 bases and at J to 3 bases, leaving 2 bases not matched to a gene. The CDR3 spans 14 residues. The CDR3 loop is CSVELAGVTDTQYF. CDR3 sequence (DNA): TGCAGCGTTGAACTAGCGGGGGTAACAGATACGCAGTATTTT.

V and J are TRBV6-5 and TRBJ2-5, with unresolved D. The CDR3 runs 13 residues. Germline assignment: CDR1 MNHEY and CDR2 SVGAGI. Trimming shortened V by 2 bases and J by 5 bases, and 9 bases separated the two germline ends. The CDR3 here is CASSYGLWETQYF. CDR3 DNA sequence: TGTGCCAGCAGTTACGGGCTTTGGGAGACCCAGTACTTC.

This clone was seen a handful of times. J is TRBJ1-1 and V is TRBV7-2; D is unclear. The CDR3 runs 13 residues. CDR1 SGHTA and CDR2 FQGNSA come from the germline V gene. Trimming pared 2 bases from V and 0 bases from J, leaving 4 bases between. The CDR3 here is CASSLSVNTEAFF. The CDR3 nucleotides read TGTGCCAGCAGCTTATCGGTGAACACTGAAGCTTTCTTT.

This clone has more than one count but fewer than ten. The chain carries TRBV2 and TRBJ2-1; TRBD1 agrees at 7 bases. Germline values: CDR1 SNHLY, CDR2 FYNNEI. The J segment lost 0 bases and the V segment lost 4 bases, leaving 3 bases of the junction unmatched. The length of the CDR3 is 15 residues. For the CDR3, the DNA is TGTGCCAGCAGTGTCAGGGGGAGCTCCTACAATGAGCAGTTCTTC. Residues: CASSVRGSSYNEQFF.

J is TRBJ2-7 and V is TRBV19, with 11 positions matching TRBD1. Germline V lookup: CDR1 LNHDA, CDR2 SQIVND (reference sequence). The CDR3 sequence is 14 residues long. The ends lost 5 bases at V and 7 bases at J; junction bases unmatched: 7. CDR3 in amino acids: CASSLRTGGAEQYF. The CDR3 DNA is TGTGCCAGTAGTCTCAGGACAGGGGGCGCAGAGCAGTACTTC. Full variable domain (missing parts from reference TRBV19 and TRBJ2-7): DGGITQSPKYLFRKEGQNVTLSCEQNLNHDAMYWYRQDPGQGLRLIYYSQIVNDFQKGDIAEGYSVSREKKESFPLTVTSAQKNPTAFYLCASSLRTGGAEQYFGPGTRLTVT.

The chain couples TRBV5-6 to TRBJ1-2; D gene ambiguous. V lost 0 bases and J 9 bases, leaving 6 bases between the germline ends. CDR3 size: 11 residues. The germline V gene encodes CDR1 SGHDT and CDR2 YYEEEE. The CDR3 DNA sequence: TGTGCCAGCAGCTTGGGGGCACGCTACACCTTC. This translates into CASSLGARYTF.

The gene calls are TRBV5-6 and TRBJ2-7; 8 nucleotides line up with TRBD1. Unmatched junction bases numbered 9, after V lost 4 bases and J lost 3 bases. Germline values: CDR1 SGHDT, CDR2 YYEEEE. This CDR3 has 15 residues. The CDR3: CASSPGTGSVYEQYF. CDR3 in DNA: TGTGCCAGCAGCCCGGGGACAGGTTCTGTCTACGAGCAGTACTTC.

V and J are TRBV4-1 and TRBJ1-4; tentative D call: TRBD1 (6 bases). Trimming removed 0 bases from V and 9 bases from J, with 17 bases in between. Germline lookup yields CDR1 MGHRA and CDR2 YSYEKL. The CDR3 has 16 amino acids. CDR3 bases: TGCGCCAGCAGCCAAGATGGGACCGTGAGGGGGAAAAAACTGTTTTTT. This gives the protein CASSQDGTVRGKKLFF.

This clone was observed once. This rearrangement joins TRBV5-4 to TRBJ2-3; D possibly corresponds to TRBD2 (6 bases). The CDR3 totals 16 residues. Trimming left V 0 bases short and J 3 bases short, with 14 bases between. The V gene's germline CDR1 is SGHNT and CDR2 YYREEE (reference sequence). Written as DNA, the CDR3 is TGTGCCAGCAGCTTGGGCAGGTCGAGCGGGACAGATACGCAGTATTTT. It codes for CASSLGRSSGTDTQYF.

J is TRBJ2-7 and V is TRBV7-3; D might be TRBD1 (6 bases). In germline, CDR1 is SGHTA, CDR2 FQGTGA. Trimming took off 3 bases at V and 4 bases at J, with 19 bases between the two ends. The CDR3 sequence is 16 residues long. Here the CDR3 reads CASSFGPGQGIYEQYF. The CDR3 region has the DNA TGTGCCAGCAGCTTCGGACCGGGACAAGGAATTTACGAGCAGTACTTC.

The CDR3 protein is CASGKTKYSNQPQHF. In DNA form, the CDR3 reads TGTGCCAGCGGAAAGACTAAATATAGCAATCAGCCCCAGCATTTT. J is TRBJ1-5 and V is TRBV6-1; D gene unclear. Trimming took 8 bases from V and 0 from J, leaving 14 bases between them. Germline V CDR1 and CDR2: MNHNS, SASEGT. The CDR3 length is 15 residues.

Here the CDR3 DNA reads TGTGCCAGCAGTCAGGGGGAGACCCAGTACTTC. This gives the protein CASSQGETQYF. This chain links TRBV28 with TRBJ2-5; D is perhaps TRBD1 (6 bases). Germline V lookup: CDR1 MDHEN, CDR2 SYDVKM. The CDR3 sequence is 11 residues long. V was trimmed by 5 bases and J by 5 bases, leaving 6 bases between them. Together with reference TRBV28 and TRBJ2-5, the CDR3 gives the full variable domain: DVKVTQSSRYLVKRTGEKVFLECVQDMDHENMFWYRQDPGLGLRLIYFSYDVKMKEKGDIPEGYSVSREKKERFSLILESASTNQTSMYLCASSQGETQYFGPGTRLLVL.

CDR3 in amino acids: CTSSRLGLAPYNEQFF. The CDR3, as DNA: TGCACCAGCAGCCGCTTAGGACTAGCGCCTTACAATGAGCAGTTCTTC. The chain employs TRBV1 and TRBJ2-1; the table's D call, TRBD2, has no DNA check behind it. TRBV1 is a pseudogene segment. This CDR3 region has 16 residues.

V and J are TRBV27 and TRBJ2-1; 10 positions match TRBD1. This CDR3 is built from 13 residues. From germline, CDR1 is MNHEY and CDR2 SMNVEV (reference sequence). V lost 5 bases, J lost 8 bases, and 3 bases stayed unmatched. The CDR3 loop is CASSPGQGYEQFF. CDR3 nucleotide sequence: TGTGCCAGCAGTCCGGGACAGGGGTATGAGCAGTTCTTC.